This T cell receptor beta chain was obtained from a study of Ad26.COV2.S vaccination and SARS-CoV-2 variants. As for treatment: roughly 19 received Ad26.COV2.S at low or high dose, single or two shots; about five received placebo; per-sample allocation not given. Material that was analyzed had been drawn on day 63 after the first vaccine or placebo injection. Wuhan-strain spike was delivered by a replication-incompetent Ad26 vector. Trimming at V came to 4 bases and at J to 0 bases, leaving 17 bases not matched to a gene. The CDR3 covers 21 residues. Germline CDR1 reads SGHDN; CDR2 reads FVKESK. Findings and limits, study-wide: Vaccine and placebo recipients had similar non-spike TCR breadth. An underestimation of total T cell responses may have resulted from the TCR breadth and depth analyses. The authors reported substantial breadth in spike-specific CD8+ and CD4+ T cell responses after vaccination.

Using immunoSEQ multiplex PCR, the repertoire was profiled, and TCRdb retains in-frame clones only, with some absent. The data hold 440,000 or so clones, with over 80% observed a single time. In the case of this clone: Its specificity is not known.

The chain uses TRBV14 and TRBJ2-3; TRBD2 matches at 12 bases. Sequenced here: peripheral blood, sampled in a trial of Ad26.COV2.S vaccine versus placebo. The sequence was obtained from a person aged 18-65 years who received the Ad26.COV2.S COVID-19 vaccine or a placebo. Written as DNA, the CDR3 is TGTGCCAGCAGCCGCGAAGCAAATTCACTAGCGGGGGGCCGTAGCACAGATACGCAGTATTTT. Translation: CASSREANSLAGGRSTDTQYF.